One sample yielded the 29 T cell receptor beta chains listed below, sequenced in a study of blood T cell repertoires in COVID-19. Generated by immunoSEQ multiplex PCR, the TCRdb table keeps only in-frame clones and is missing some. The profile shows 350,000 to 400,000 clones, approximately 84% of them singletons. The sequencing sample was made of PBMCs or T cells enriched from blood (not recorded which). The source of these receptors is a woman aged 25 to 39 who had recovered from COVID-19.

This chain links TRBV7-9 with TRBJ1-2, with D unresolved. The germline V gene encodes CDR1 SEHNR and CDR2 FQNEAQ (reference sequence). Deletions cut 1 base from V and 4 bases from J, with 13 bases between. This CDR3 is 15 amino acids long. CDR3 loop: CASSLGQVTFYGYTF. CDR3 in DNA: TGTGCCAGCAGCTTAGGGCAAGTTACATTCTATGGCTACACCTTC.

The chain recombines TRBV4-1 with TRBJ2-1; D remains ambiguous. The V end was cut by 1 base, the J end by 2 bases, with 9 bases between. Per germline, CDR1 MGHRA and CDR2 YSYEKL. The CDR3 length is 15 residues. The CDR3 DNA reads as TGCGCCAGCAGCCAAGCAGGATCTACCTACAATGAGCAGTTCTTC. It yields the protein CASSQAGSTYNEQFF.

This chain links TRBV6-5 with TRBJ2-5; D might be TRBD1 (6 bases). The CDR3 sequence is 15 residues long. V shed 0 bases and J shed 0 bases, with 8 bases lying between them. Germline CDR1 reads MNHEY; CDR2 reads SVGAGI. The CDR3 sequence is CASSYSQGHQETQYF. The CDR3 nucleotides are TGTGCCAGCAGTTACTCACAGGGACACCAAGAGACCCAGTACTTC.

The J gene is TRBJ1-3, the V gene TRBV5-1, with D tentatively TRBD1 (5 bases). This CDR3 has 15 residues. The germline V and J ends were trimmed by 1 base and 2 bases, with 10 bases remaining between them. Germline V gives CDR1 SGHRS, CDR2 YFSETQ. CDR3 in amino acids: CASSLQGGPGNTIYF. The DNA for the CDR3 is TGCGCCAGCAGCTTGCAGGGAGGGCCTGGAAACACCATATATTTT.

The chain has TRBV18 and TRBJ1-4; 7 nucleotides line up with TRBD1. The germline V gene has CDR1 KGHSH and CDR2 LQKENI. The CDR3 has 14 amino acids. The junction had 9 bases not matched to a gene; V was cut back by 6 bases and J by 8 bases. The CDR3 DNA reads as TGTGCCAGCTCTATATCAGGGACAGAAGAAAAACTGTTTTTT. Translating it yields CASSISGTEEKLFF.

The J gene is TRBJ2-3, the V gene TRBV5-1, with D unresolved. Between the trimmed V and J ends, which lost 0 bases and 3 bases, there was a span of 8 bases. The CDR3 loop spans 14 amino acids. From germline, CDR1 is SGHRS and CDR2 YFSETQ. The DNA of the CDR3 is TGCGCCAGCAGCTTGGCCAGGTGGACAGATACGCAGTATTTT. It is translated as CASSLARWTDTQYF.

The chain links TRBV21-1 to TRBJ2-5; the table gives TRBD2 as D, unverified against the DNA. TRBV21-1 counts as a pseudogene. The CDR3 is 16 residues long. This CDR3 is CASSKVNGRDRETQYF. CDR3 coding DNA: TGTGCCAGCAGCAAAGTAAACGGGAGGGATCGGGAGACCCAGTACTTC.

As DNA, the CDR3 is TGTGCCAGCAGCTTAACGGAGAATGAAAAACTGTTTTTT. The encoded protein is CASSLTENEKLFF. The chain uses TRBV13 and TRBJ1-4; D not certain. Trimming took off 2 bases at V and 5 bases at J, with 6 bases between the two ends. This CDR3 has 13 amino acids. Germline CDR1 and CDR2: PRHDT and FYEKMQ (reference sequence).

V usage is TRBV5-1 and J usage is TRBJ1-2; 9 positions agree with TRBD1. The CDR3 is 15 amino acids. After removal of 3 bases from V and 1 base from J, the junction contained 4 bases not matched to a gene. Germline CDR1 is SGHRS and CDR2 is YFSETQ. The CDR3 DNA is TGCGCCAGCAGCTCCTGGACAGGGGTTAACTATGGCTACACCTTC. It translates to CASSSWTGVNYGYTF.

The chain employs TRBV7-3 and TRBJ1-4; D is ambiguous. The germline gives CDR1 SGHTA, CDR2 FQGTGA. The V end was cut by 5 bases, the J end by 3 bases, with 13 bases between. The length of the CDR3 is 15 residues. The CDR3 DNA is TGTGCCAGCAGCAAAGACGGGGATCCTAATGAAAAACTGTTTTTT. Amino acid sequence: CASSKDGDPNEKLFF.

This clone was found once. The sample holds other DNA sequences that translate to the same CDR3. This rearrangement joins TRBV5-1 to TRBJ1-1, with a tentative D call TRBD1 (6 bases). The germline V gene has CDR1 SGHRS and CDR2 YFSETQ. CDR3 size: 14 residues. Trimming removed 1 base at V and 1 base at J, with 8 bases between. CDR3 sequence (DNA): TGCGCCAGCAGCTTGACAGGGTGGAACACTGAAGCTTTCTTT. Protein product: CASSLTGWNTEAFF. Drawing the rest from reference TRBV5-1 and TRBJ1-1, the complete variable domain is KAGVTQTPRYLIKTRGQQVTLSCSPISGHRSVSWYQQTPGQGLQFLFEYFSETQRNKGNFPGRFSGRQFSNSRSEMNVSTLELGDSALYLCASSLTGWNTEAFFGQGTRLTVV.

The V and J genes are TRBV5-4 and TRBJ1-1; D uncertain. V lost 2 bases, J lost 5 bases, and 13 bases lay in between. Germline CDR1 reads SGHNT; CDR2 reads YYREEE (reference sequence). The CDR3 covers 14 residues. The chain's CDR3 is CASSFMSLETEAFF. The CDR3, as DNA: TGTGCCAGCAGCTTCATGAGTCTCGAGACTGAAGCTTTCTTT.

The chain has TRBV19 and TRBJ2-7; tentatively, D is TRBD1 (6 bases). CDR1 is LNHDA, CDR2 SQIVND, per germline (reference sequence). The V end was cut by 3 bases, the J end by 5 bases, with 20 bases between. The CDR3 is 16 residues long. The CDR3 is CASSIGAGVSFHEQYF. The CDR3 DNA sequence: TGTGCCAGTAGTATCGGGGCAGGGGTGAGTTTTCACGAGCAGTACTTC. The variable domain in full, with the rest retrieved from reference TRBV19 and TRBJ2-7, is DGGITQSPKYLFRKEGQNVTLSCEQNLNHDAMYWYRQDPGQGLRLIYYSQIVNDFQKGDIAEGYSVSREKKESFPLTVTSAQKNPTAFYLCASSIGAGVSFHEQYFGPGTRLTVT.

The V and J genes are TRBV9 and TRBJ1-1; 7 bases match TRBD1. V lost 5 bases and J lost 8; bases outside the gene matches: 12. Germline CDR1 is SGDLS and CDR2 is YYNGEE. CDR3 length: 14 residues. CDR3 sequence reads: CASSEGTAGREAFF. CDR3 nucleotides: TGTGCCAGCAGTGAAGGGACAGCCGGCCGAGAAGCTTTCTTT.

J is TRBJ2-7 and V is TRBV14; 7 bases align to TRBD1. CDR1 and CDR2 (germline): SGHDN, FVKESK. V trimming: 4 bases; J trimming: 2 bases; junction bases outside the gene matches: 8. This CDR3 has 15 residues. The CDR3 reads CASSRQTGTAYEQYF. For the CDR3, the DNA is TGTGCCAGCAGCCGCCAAACCGGGACAGCCTACGAGCAGTACTTC.

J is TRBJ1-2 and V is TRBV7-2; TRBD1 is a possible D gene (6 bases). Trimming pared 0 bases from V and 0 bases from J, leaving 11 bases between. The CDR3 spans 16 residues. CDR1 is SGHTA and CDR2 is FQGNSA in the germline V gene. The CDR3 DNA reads TGTGCCAGCAGCTTAGCGACGACAGGAGCTAACTATGGCTACACCTTC. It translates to CASSLATTGANYGYTF.

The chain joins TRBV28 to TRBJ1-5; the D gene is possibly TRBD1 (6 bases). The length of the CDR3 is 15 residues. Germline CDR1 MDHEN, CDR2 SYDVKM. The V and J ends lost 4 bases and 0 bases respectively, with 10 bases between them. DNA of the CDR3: TGTGCCAGCAGTTACTTCAGGGGTAGCAATCAGCCCCAGCATTTT. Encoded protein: CASSYFRGSNQPQHF.

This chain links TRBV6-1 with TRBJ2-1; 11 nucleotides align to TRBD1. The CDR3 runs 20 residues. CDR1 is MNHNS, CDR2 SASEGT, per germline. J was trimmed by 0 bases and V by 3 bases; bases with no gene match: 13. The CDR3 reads CASSDAGTGGVMSSYNEQFF. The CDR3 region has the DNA TGTGCCAGCAGTGACGCCGGGACAGGGGGTGTGATGAGCTCCTACAATGAGCAGTTCTTC.

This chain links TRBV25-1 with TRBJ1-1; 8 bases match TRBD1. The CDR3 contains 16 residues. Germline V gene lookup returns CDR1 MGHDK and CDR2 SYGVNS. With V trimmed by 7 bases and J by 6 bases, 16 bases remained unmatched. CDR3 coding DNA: TGTGCCAGCACTCCCCGACAGGGGCTCGAAGAGGCTGAAGCTTTCTTT. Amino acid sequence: CASTPRQGLEEAEAFF.

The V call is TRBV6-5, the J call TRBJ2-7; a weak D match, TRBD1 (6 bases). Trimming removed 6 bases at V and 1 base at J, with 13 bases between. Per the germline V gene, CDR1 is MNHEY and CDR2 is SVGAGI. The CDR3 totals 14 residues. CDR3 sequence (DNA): TGTGCCAGCAGCGTTGACAGGCTTTCCTACGAGCAGTACTTC. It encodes CASSVDRLSYEQYF.

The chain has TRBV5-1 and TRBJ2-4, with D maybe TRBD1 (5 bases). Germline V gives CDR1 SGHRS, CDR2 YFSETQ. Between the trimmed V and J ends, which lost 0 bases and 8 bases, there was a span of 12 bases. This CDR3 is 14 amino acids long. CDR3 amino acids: CASSLETQGDIQYF. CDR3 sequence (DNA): TGCGCCAGCAGCTTGGAGACTCAAGGGGACATTCAGTACTTC.

The CDR3 here is CATRDTNTGELFF. For the CDR3, the DNA is TGTGCCACCCGGGACACCAACACCGGGGAGCTGTTTTTT. The J gene is TRBJ2-2, the V gene TRBV27; D is possibly TRBD1 (6 bases). CDR1 and CDR2 from the germline V gene are MNHEY and SMNVEV (reference sequence). V lost 10 bases and J lost 2, with 11 bases in between. This CDR3 has 13 amino acids.

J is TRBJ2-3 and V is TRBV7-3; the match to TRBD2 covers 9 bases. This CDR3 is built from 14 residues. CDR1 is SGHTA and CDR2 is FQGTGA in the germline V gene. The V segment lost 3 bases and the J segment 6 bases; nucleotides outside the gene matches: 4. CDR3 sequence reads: CASSFSGGRDTQYF. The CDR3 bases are TGTGCCAGCAGCTTTAGCGGGGGTCGGGATACGCAGTATTTT.

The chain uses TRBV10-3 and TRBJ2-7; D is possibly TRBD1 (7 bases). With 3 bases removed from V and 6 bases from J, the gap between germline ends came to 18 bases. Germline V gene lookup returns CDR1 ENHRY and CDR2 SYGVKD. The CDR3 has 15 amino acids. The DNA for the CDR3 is TGTGCCATCAGTGATTCTAGGCAGGGGGAGGTCGAGCAGTACTTC. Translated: CAISDSRQGEVEQYF.

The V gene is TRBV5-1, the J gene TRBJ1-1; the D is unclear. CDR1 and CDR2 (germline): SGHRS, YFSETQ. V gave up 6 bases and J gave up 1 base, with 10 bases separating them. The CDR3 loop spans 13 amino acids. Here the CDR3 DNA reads TGCGCCAGCACCCTCGACACGAACACTGAAGCTTTCTTT. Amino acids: CASTLDTNTEAFF.

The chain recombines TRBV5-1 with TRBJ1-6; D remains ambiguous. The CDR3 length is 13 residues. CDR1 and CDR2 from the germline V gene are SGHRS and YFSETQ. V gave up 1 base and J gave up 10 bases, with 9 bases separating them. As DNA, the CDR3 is TGCGCCAGCAGCTTGTACGGTTCCTCACCCCTCCACTTT. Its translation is CASSLYGSSPLHF.

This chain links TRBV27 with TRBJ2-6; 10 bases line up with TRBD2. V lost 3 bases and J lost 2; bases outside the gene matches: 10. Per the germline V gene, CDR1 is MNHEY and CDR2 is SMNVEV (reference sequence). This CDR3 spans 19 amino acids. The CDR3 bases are TGTGCCAGCAGTTTTTCTAGCGGGAGTGTAATCGCTGGGGCCAACGTCCTGACTTTC. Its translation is CASSFSSGSVIAGANVLTF.

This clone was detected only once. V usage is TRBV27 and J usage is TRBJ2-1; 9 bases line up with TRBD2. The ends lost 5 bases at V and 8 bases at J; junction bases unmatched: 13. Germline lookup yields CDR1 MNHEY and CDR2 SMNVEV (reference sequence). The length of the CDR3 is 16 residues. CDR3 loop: CASSASGTPRWDEQFF. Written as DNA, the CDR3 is TGTGCCAGCAGTGCTAGCGGGACGCCTAGGTGGGATGAGCAGTTCTTC.

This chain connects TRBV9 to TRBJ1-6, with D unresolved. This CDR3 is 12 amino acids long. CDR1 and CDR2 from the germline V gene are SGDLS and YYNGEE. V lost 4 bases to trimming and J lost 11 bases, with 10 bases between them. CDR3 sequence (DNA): TGTGCCAGCAGCAAACATCGAACACCCCTCCACTTT. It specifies CASSKHRTPLHF.